The 11 T cell receptor beta chains below come from one sample, sequenced in a study of T cell responses to AZD1222 COVID-19 vaccine. Using immunoSEQ multiplex PCR, the repertoire was profiled, and TCRdb retains in-frame clones only, with some absent. Among tens of thousands of clones listed, roughly 90% were seen once. Sequenced here: peripheral blood, sampled 28 days after the second AZD1222 dose. These receptors all stem from an adult who received the AZD1222 COVID-19 vaccine.

The gene calls are TRBV5-1 and TRBJ2-7; D not certain. The germline gives CDR1 SGHRS, CDR2 YFSETQ. V lost 1 base to trimming and J lost 0 bases, with 5 bases between them. The CDR3 extends over 13 amino acids. Here the CDR3 DNA reads TGCGCCAGCAGCTTGTACGGCTCCTACGAGCAGTACTTC. This encodes CASSLYGSYEQYF.

The J gene is TRBJ2-5, the V gene TRBV3-1 (or the pseudogene TRBV3-2), with D possibly being TRBD1 (7 bases). Germline V gives CDR1 LGHDT, CDR2 YNNKEL (reference sequence). V was clipped by 8 bases and J by 5 bases, with 15 bases between them. The CDR3 has 13 amino acids. The CDR3 protein is CASRYRGGETQYF. CDR3 nucleotide sequence: TGTGCCAGCCGTTACAGGGGAGGTGAGACCCAGTACTTC.

The rearrangement links TRBV7-8 to TRBJ2-2; D unclear. The germline V gene encodes CDR1 SGHVS and CDR2 FQNEAQ. The CDR3 runs 12 residues. Trimming took off 8 bases at V and 4 bases at J, with 8 bases between the two ends. This CDR3 reads CASRWLTGELFF. Here the CDR3 DNA reads TGTGCCAGCCGATGGCTCACCGGGGAGCTGTTTTTT.

The chain couples TRBV29-1 to TRBJ2-7; D may be TRBD2 (7 bases). Germline loops: CDR1 SQVTM, CDR2 ANQGSEA. Trimming stripped 3 bases from V and 2 bases from J, with 11 bases between. There are 13 residues in the CDR3. The CDR3 region is CSVEGGQAYEQYF. For the CDR3, the DNA is TGCAGCGTTGAGGGGGGGCAGGCCTACGAGCAGTACTTC.

The chain recombines TRBV9 with TRBJ2-1; D not certain. Germline CDR1 reads SGDLS; CDR2 reads YYNGEE. V was clipped by 0 bases and J by 0 bases, with 13 bases between them. The CDR3 consists of 17 residues. The CDR3 spells CASSVGSGVSSYNEQFF. In DNA, the CDR3 is TGTGCCAGCAGCGTAGGGAGTGGGGTTTCCTCCTACAATGAGCAGTTCTTC.

This clone was counted once. The chain joins TRBV29-1 to TRBJ1-5; D remains ambiguous. V lost 6 bases, J lost 0 bases, and 9 bases lay in between. The CDR3 extends over 13 amino acids. Germline V gene data show CDR1 as SQVTM and CDR2 as ANQGSEA. The CDR3 DNA is TGCAGCGTCGGTGACGGTAGCAATCAGCCCCAGCATTTT. Its protein product is CSVGDGSNQPQHF.

This clone was seen a handful of times. The V and J genes are TRBV7-2 and TRBJ2-1; D possibly corresponds to TRBD2 (5 bases). This CDR3 contains 13 residues. Germline loops: CDR1 SGHTA, CDR2 FQGNSA. V shed 6 bases and J shed 9 bases, with 15 bases lying between them. CDR3 DNA sequence: TGTGCCAGCAGTTTCTCTGGGGAGAGTGAGCAGTTCTTC. Translated: CASSFSGESEQFF.

The sample holds one count of this clone. The chain combines TRBV6-2 or TRBV6-3 with TRBJ2-7; D remains ambiguous. V was trimmed by 2 bases and J by 5 bases, leaving 16 bases between them. CDR3 size: 15 residues. The germline V gene has CDR1 MNHEY and CDR2 SVGEGT. The DNA for the CDR3 is TGTGCCAGCAGTTACAGGGTGGGCCGGTCTGACGAGCAGTACTTC. Amino acids: CASSYRVGRSDEQYF.

The rearrangement uses TRBV5-1 and TRBJ1-4; 9 positions match TRBD1. This CDR3 spans 15 amino acids. V dropped 3 bases and J dropped 8; count of bases not matched to a gene: 8. Germline V gene lookup returns CDR1 SGHRS and CDR2 YFSETQ. CDR3 coding DNA: TGCGCCAGCAGCTCGACAGGGGGAAGTCACGAAAAACTGTTTTTT. Amino acid sequence: CASSSTGGSHEKLFF.

The chain carries TRBV2 and TRBJ2-1, with TRBD2 as a possible D gene (6 bases). Trimming cost V 5 bases and J 7 bases, with 18 bases left between them. This CDR3 contains 15 residues. Germline CDR1 and CDR2: SNHLY and FYNNEI. Here the CDR3 reads CASSKDTRGENEQFF. CDR3 in DNA: TGTGCCAGCAGTAAAGACACGCGGGGTGAGAATGAGCAGTTCTTC.

The chain carries TRBV6-5 and TRBJ1-5, with D possibly matching TRBD1 (6 bases). V shed 10 bases and J shed 0 bases, with 16 bases lying between them. This CDR3 is 15 amino acids long. Germline V gene lookup returns CDR1 MNHEY and CDR2 SVGAGI. This chain's CDR3 is CATMGQAYSNQPQHF. The CDR3 region has the DNA TGTGCCACGATGGGACAAGCATATAGCAATCAGCCCCAGCATTTT.